This TCR beta chain was sequenced for a study of blood T cell repertoires in COVID-19. On the study more broadly: The United States, Italy and Spain supplied acute and convalescent COVID-19 samples.

The data were produced by immunoSEQ multiplex PCR, yet TCRdb's version contains in-frame clones alone and is incomplete. The table has 100,000 to 150,000 clones, roughly 87% seen once. The V end was cut by 4 bases, the J end by 2 bases, with 4 bases between. The CDR3 extends over 11 amino acids. In germline, CDR1 is SGHRS, CDR2 YFSETQ. Sequencing input: peripheral blood. The clonotype was recovered from an elderly man with active or convalescent COVID-19. The chain uses TRBV5-1 and TRBJ2-7, with no clear D. CDR3 DNA: TGCGCCAGCAGCGAGGCCTACGAGCAGTACTTC. It encodes CASSEAYEQYF. Combining the CDR3 with reference TRBV5-1 and TRBJ2-7 gives the whole variable domain KAGVTQTPRYLIKTRGQQVTLSCSPISGHRSVSWYQQTPGQGLQFLFEYFSETQRNKGNFPGRFSGRQFSNSRSEMNVSTLELGDSALYLCASSEAYEQYFGPGTRLTVT.